This is a list of T cell receptor beta chains from one sample in a study of cytomegalovirus exposure and HLA in healthy donors. The repertoire was sequenced with immunoSEQ multiplex PCR; TCRdb's copy has only in-frame clones and lacks some. This table has hundreds of thousands of clones, approximately 88% appearing once. Material: PBMCs. Receptors originate from a boy between 2 and 10 years old in good health and CMV-seronegative. Each CDR3 is given with its conserved first and last residue. A D gene is named only where the DNA matches it firmly. A row's size may be missing; if present it is once, few, many or a size class.

>TRBV27|.|TRBJ2-7|.
CASSFAGTTYEQYF
TGTGCCAGCAGTTTTGCGGGGACCACCTACGAGCAGTACTTC
>TRBV5-8|TRBD1|TRBJ1-5|.
CASSLIRGQDQPQHF
TGTGCCAGCAGCTTGATCAGGGGGCAGGATCAGCCCCAGCATTTT
>TRBV7-9|.|TRBJ2-5|.
CASSLVRGSLETQYF
TGTGCCAGCAGCTTAGTTCGCGGAAGCTTAGAGACCCAGTACTTC
>TRBV5-1|.|TRBJ1-4|few
CASSDNRNEKLFF
TGCGCCAGCAGCGACAACCGTAATGAAAAACTGTTTTTT
>TRBV30|.|TRBJ2-2|.
CACDSGWTGELFF
TGTGCCTGCGATAGCGGATGGACCGGGGAGCTGTTTTTT
>TRBV11-2|.|TRBJ2-7|once
CASSFGVSYEQYF
TGTGCCAGCAGCTTTGGAGTCTCCTACGAGCAGTACTTC
>TRBV29-1|TRBD2|TRBJ2-1|.
CSAQTSGAGNEQFF
TGCAGCGCCCAGACTAGCGGGGCGGGGAATGAGCAGTTCTTC
>TRBV12-5|.|TRBJ2-3|.
CASVPGERGTDTQYF
TGTGCTAGTGTGCCGGGGGAGAGGGGCACAGATACGCAGTATTTT
>TRBV2|TRBD1|TRBJ2-6|.
CASSDPRTGAGANVLTF
TGTGCCAGCAGTGACCCCAGAACAGGGGCCGGGGCCAACGTCCTGACTTTC
>TRBV18|.|TRBJ1-2|.
CASSPRLTPNYGYTF
TGTGCCAGCTCACCGCGGCTAACCCCAAACTATGGCTACACCTTC